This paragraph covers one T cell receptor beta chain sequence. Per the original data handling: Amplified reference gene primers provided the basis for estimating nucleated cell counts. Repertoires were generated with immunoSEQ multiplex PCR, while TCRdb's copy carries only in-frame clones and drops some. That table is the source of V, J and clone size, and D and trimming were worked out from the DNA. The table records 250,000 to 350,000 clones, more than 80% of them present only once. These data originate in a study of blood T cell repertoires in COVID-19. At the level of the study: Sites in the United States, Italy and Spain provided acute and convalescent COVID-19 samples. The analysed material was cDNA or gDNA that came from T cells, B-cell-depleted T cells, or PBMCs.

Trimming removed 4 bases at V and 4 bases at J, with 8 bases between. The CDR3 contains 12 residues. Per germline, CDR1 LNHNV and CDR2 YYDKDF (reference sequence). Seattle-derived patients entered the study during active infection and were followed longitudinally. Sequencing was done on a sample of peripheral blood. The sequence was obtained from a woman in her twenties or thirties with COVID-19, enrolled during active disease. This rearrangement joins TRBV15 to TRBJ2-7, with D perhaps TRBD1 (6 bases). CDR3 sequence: CATSKDSYEQYF. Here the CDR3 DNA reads TGTGCCACCAGCAAGGACAGTTACGAGCAGTACTTC. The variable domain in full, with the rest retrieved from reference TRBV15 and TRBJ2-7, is DAMVIQNPRYQVTQFGKPVTLSCSQTLNHNVMYWYQQKSSQAPKLLFHYYDKDFNNEADTPDNFQSRRPNTSFCFLDIRSPGLGDTAMYLCATSKDSYEQYFGPGTRLTVT.